A single sample is the source of the 12 T cell receptor beta chains below, sequenced in a study of technical replicates of blood from several donors. The assay was immunoSEQ multiplex PCR, and TCRdb's table has in-frame clones only and misses some. The table shows about 83,000 clones, with around 90% occurring only once. Material for sequencing was T cells isolated from PBMCs. The receptors were sampled from a human donor in good health.

This CDR3 reads CASSTRGGQNTEAFF. As DNA, the CDR3 is TGTGCCAGTAGTACTCGTGGAGGGCAGAACACTGAAGCTTTCTTT. The chain uses TRBV19 and TRBJ1-1; no definite D call. CDR1 is LNHDA, CDR2 SQIVND, per germline (reference sequence). Trimming left V 4 bases short and J 1 base short, with 13 bases between. The CDR3 has 15 residues.

The chain has TRBV28 and TRBJ1-2; TRBD1 matches 10 bases. V trimming: 5 bases; J trimming: 6 bases; junction bases outside the gene matches: 6. This CDR3 is built from 14 residues. Germline values: CDR1 MDHEN, CDR2 SYDVKM. The chain's CDR3 is CASSAGTGVHGYTF. The CDR3 nucleotides read TGTGCCAGCAGTGCCGGGACAGGGGTGCATGGCTACACCTTC.

The chain carries TRBV7-8 and TRBJ1-1, with TRBD1 as a possible D gene (6 bases). The CDR3 is 14 amino acids. Germline V gene sequence: CDR1 SGHVS, CDR2 FQNEAQ. V lost 3 bases and J lost 2, with 10 bases in between. The CDR3 DNA reads TGTGCCAGCAGCTTCTGGGGGCTCAACACTGAAGCTTTCTTT. Protein sequence: CASSFWGLNTEAFF.

A word on this clone: The germline gene is not matched at one end of the junction; a read error may be the cause. The chain joins TRBV11-2 to TRBJ1-3; D unclear. The length of the CDR3 is 14 residues. The germline gives CDR1 SGHAT, CDR2 FQNNGV. The CDR3 is CASRLAISGNTIYF. The CDR3, as DNA: TGTGCCAGCAGGTTAGCAATCTCTGGAAACACCATATATTTT. Combining the CDR3 with reference TRBV11-2 and TRBJ1-3 gives the whole variable domain EAGVAQSPRYKIIEKRQSVAFWCNPISGHATLYWYQQILGQGPKLLIQFQNNGVVDDSQLPKDRFSAERLKGVDSTLKIQPAKLEDSAVYLCASRLAISGNTIYFGEGSWLTVV.

The chain employs TRBV5-1 and TRBJ1-4; 7 bases line up with TRBD1. Trimming at V came to 4 bases and at J to 4 bases, leaving 10 bases not matched to a gene. CDR1 and CDR2 (germline): SGHRS, YFSETQ. The CDR3 consists of 16 residues. In DNA, the CDR3 is TGCGCCAGCAGCCTATCTCCGGGACAGCATAATGAAAAACTGTTTTTT. It translates to CASSLSPGQHNEKLFF.

This chain connects TRBV27 to TRBJ2-1; 9 bases map to TRBD2. The CDR3 contains 14 residues. Germline V CDR1 and CDR2: MNHEY, SMNVEV (reference sequence). V was clipped by 5 bases and J by 8 bases; unmatched bases: 7. Here the CDR3 reads CASSGIAGDDEQFF. The CDR3 DNA reads TGTGCCAGCAGTGGGATAGCGGGAGATGATGAGCAGTTCTTC.

V gene TRBV28 combines with J gene TRBJ2-1; TRBD2 matches 8 bases. This CDR3 has 21 residues. Germline loops: CDR1 MDHEN, CDR2 SYDVKM. V lost 6 bases and J lost 6; bases outside the gene matches: 28. The CDR3 spells CASRTHGDKWIGRADSNEQFF. The CDR3, as DNA: TGTGCCAGCAGGACTCATGGAGACAAGTGGATCGGGAGGGCCGATAGCAATGAGCAGTTCTTC.

The chain combines TRBV29-1 with TRBJ2-2; D is perhaps TRBD2 (6 bases). Trimming took 3 bases from V and 3 from J, leaving 11 bases between them. CDR1 and CDR2 from the germline V gene are SQVTM and ANQGSEA. This CDR3 is 14 amino acids long. The CDR3: CSVDSGVYTGELFF. DNA of the CDR3: TGCAGCGTTGATAGCGGCGTTTACACCGGGGAGCTGTTTTTT.

The chain uses TRBV27 and TRBJ2-7; 10 nucleotides match TRBD1. Germline V gene lookup returns CDR1 MNHEY and CDR2 SMNVEV (reference sequence). The CDR3 has 15 residues. Trimming removed 6 bases from V and 5 bases from J; junction bases left unmatched: 10. The CDR3 bases are TGTGCCAGCAGCTCCCCCGGGACAGGGGTGGACGAGCAGTACTTC. Amino acid sequence: CASSSPGTGVDEQYF.

The chain recombines TRBV5-4 with TRBJ2-1; 8 bases match TRBD2. Germline V lookup: CDR1 SGHNT, CDR2 YYREEE (reference sequence). This CDR3 has 15 amino acids. V shed 2 bases, J shed 0 bases, and the junction held 1 base outside the gene matches. Written as DNA, the CDR3 is TGTGCCAGCAGCTTACGGGGGGGCTCCTACAATGAGCAGTTCTTC. Its translation is CASSLRGGSYNEQFF.

The count of this clone is one. V gene TRBV19 combines with J gene TRBJ2-5, with TRBD2 matching 10 bases. The CDR3 is 14 residues long. With 2 bases clipped from V and 5 bases from J, the junction kept 2 bases outside the gene matches. Germline V gene sequence: CDR1 LNHDA, CDR2 SQIVND (reference sequence). The CDR3 loop is CASSISGGAETQYF. The CDR3 bases are TGTGCCAGTAGTATAAGCGGGGGGGCCGAGACCCAGTACTTC.

V gene TRBV5-5 combines with J gene TRBJ2-7; a possible D gene is TRBD2 (5 bases). This CDR3 is 17 amino acids long. Germline-derived CDR1 and CDR2 are SGHKS and YYEKEE (reference sequence). Trimming cost V 4 bases and J 0 bases, with 20 bases left between them. The CDR3 nucleotides read TGTGCCAGCAGCCTGACTACGGTCGTGGTAAGCTCCTACGAGCAGTACTTC. It encodes CASSLTTVVVSSYEQYF.